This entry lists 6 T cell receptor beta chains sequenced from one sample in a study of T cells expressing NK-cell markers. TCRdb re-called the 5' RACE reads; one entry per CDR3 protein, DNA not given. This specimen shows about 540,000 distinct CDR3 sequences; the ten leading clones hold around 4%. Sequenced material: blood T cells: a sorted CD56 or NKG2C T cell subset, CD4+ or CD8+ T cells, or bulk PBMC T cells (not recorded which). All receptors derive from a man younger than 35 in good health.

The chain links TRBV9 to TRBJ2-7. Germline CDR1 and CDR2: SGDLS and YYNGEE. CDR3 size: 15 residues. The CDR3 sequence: CASSVAANWGSEQYF.

The CDR3 loop reads CASGIDRGPNEQFF. This rearrangement joins TRBV7-8 to TRBJ2-1; TCRdb lists TRBD1, though no DNA is available to test this call. The germline gives CDR1 SGHVS, CDR2 FQNEAQ. The CDR3 extends over 14 amino acids.

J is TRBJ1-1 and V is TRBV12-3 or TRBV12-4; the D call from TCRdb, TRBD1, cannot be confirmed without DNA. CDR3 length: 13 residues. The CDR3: CASSLGGGAGAFF.

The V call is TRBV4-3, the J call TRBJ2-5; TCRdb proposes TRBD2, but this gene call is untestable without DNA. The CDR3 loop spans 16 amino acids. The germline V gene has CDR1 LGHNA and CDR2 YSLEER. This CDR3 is CASSQDATAGMETQYF.

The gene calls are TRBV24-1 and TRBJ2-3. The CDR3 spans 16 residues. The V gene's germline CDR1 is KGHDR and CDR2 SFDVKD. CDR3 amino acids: CATSATRPYLTDTQYF.

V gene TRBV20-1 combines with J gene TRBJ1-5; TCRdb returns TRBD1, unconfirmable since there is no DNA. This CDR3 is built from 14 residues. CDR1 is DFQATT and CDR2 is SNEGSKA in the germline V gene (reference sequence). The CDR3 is CSARGGVGNQPQHF.